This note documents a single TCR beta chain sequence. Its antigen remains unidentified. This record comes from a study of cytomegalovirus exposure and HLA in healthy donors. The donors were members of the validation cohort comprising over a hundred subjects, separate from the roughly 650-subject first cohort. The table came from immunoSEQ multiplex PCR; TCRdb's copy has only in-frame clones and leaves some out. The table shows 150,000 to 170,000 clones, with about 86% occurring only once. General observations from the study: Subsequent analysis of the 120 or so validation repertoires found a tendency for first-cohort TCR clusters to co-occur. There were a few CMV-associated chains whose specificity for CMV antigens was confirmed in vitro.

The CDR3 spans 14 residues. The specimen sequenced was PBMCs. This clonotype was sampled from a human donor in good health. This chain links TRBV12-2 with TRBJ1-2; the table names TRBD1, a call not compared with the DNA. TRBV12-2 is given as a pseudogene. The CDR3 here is CASRSPGQGYGYTF. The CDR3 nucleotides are TGTGCAAGTCGCTCCCCCGGACAGGGCTATGGCTACACCTTC.